This T cell receptor (beta chain) was obtained from a study of post-analysis software for immune sequencing data. Study-wide background: Secondary progressive, relapsing-remitting and progressive-relapsing multiple sclerosis were among the included disease courses. Points from the study as a whole: Those samples that were prepared in the same batch co-clustered strongly by F measure. Five or six TRBV segments were significantly more frequent in patients than in controls. TRBV5-6, TRBV5-1 and TRBV20-1 were among these segments. Comparison with controls showed significantly lower normalized Chao1 diversity in multiple sclerosis patients.

The CDR3 runs 15 residues. Germline V gives CDR1 SGHRS, CDR2 YFSETQ. Trimming left V 3 bases short and J 0 bases short, with 10 bases between. Details on this clonotype: The target antigen is unknown.

Included in the TCR beta cDNA libraries were unique molecular identifiers. T cells numbering about 0.95 to 10 million gave rise to roughly 550,000 cDNA molecules. TCRdb recomputed calls from the PCR reads with MiXCR, one row per CDR3 protein. The data contain roughly 730,000 distinct CDR3 sequences, roughly 27% of them singletons. The gene calls are TRBV5-1 and TRBJ1-5; D is unclear. Material: blood. The sequence was obtained from a girl aged 10 to 17 with multiple sclerosis. DNA of the CDR3: TGCGCCAGCAGCTCAGGACCTTATAGCAATCAGCCCCAGCATTTT. Amino acids: CASSSGPYSNQPQHF.